This record covers a single T cell receptor beta chain. This sample is part of a study of OX40 agonist ivuxolimab in advanced cancers. The CDR3 covers 14 residues. Deletions cut 2 bases from V and 4 bases from J, with 11 bases between. Germline V gene lookup returns CDR1 LGHNT and CDR2 FRNRAP. The table came from immunoSEQ multiplex PCR; TCRdb's copy has only in-frame clones and leaves some out. The repertoire holds about 22,000 clones, with 70% to 90% as singletons. The rearrangement uses TRBV12-5 and TRBJ1-1; D call uncertain. The material sequenced was CD4+ or CD8+ T cells sorted from blood, taken in a trial of the OX40 agonist ivuxolimab. The receptor was derived from an adult with an advanced solid tumor such as melanoma, head and neck, liver or kidney cancer. The CDR3, as DNA: TGTGCTAGTGGTTTGTTGGGTCTGGGCACTGAAGCTTTCTTT. This translates into CASGLLGLGTEAFF.